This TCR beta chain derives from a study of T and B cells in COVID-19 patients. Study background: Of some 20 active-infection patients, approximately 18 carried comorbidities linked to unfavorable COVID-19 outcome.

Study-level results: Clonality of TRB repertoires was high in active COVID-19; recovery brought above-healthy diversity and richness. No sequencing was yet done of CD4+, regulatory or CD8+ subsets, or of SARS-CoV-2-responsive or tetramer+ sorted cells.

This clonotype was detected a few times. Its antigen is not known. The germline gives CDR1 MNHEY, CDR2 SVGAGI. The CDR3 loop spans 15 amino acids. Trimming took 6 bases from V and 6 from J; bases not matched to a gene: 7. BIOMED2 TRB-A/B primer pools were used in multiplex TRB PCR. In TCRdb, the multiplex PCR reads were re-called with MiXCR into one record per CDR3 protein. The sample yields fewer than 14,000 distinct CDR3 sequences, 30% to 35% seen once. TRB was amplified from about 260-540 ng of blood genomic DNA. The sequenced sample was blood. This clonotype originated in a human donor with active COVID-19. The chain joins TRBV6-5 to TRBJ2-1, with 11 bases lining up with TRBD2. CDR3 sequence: CASRPSSGGTNEQFF. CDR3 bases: TGTGCCAGCAGACCATCTAGCGGGGGGACCAATGAGCAGTTCTTC.